Listed here are 7 T cell receptor beta chains from one sample, sequenced in a study of T cell repertoires in cytomegalovirus infection. MiXCR, applied by TCRdb to the reads, yields one record per CDR3 protein. This repertoire shows fewer than 550,000 distinct CDR3 sequences, roughly 30% found once; its top ten account for about an eighth. What was sequenced was PBMCs. The origin of the receptors is a human donor in good health (CMV status not recorded). Some clones in this sample may be carry-over from other donors' samples.

Note on this clonotype: A much larger clone lies one base from this, so it may be a read error. The gene calls are TRBV7-9 and TRBJ1-1; tentatively, D is TRBD1 (5 bases). Germline lookup yields CDR1 SEHNR and CDR2 FQNEAQ (reference sequence). The CDR3 sequence is 14 residues long. Trimming cost V 3 bases and J 1 base, with 9 bases left between them. CDR3 DNA sequence: TGTGCCAGCAGCTTTACGGGGGGGAACACTGAAGCTTTCTTT. Its translation is CASSFTGGNTEAFF.

In DNA, the CDR3 is TGTGCCAGTAGTCCCCAGCAGGGTGGCACAGATACGCAGTATTTT. Translated: CASSPQQGGTDTQYF. This chain links TRBV19 with TRBJ2-3, with D perhaps matching TRBD1 (5 bases). The germline V gene encodes CDR1 LNHDA and CDR2 SQIVND (reference sequence). V shed 5 bases and J shed 1 base, with 13 bases lying between them. The CDR3 consists of 15 residues.

The rearrangement uses TRBV24-1 and TRBJ1-2, with a weak D call TRBD1 (5 bases). Trimming shortened V by 9 bases and J by 1 base, and 14 bases separated the two germline ends. CDR3 length: 14 amino acids. Germline V gene data show CDR1 as KGHDR and CDR2 as SFDVKD. The CDR3 protein is CATGPTGFNYGYTF. The CDR3 DNA sequence: TGTGCCACCGGGCCCACAGGATTTAACTATGGCTACACCTTC.

This clonotype has a single count. This chain connects TRBV20-1 to TRBJ1-5, with D unresolved. V lost 1 base, J lost 8 bases, and 12 bases lay in between. Germline loops: CDR1 DFQATT, CDR2 SNEGSKA (reference sequence). This CDR3 has 13 amino acids. The CDR3: CSARGHGREPQHF. For the CDR3, the DNA is TGCAGTGCTAGAGGCCACGGACGGGAGCCCCAGCATTTT.

This chain links TRBV19 with TRBJ1-1, with a tentative D call TRBD1 (5 bases). Trimming took off 8 bases at V and 0 bases at J, with 13 bases between the two ends. Germline-derived CDR1 and CDR2 are LNHDA and SQIVND (reference sequence). CDR3 length equals 14 residues. CDR3 sequence: CASAIDRLNTEAFF. CDR3 bases: TGTGCCAGTGCTATCGACAGACTGAACACTGAAGCTTTCTTT.

As regards this clonotype: No conserved phenylalanine or tryptophan is present at the end of the CDR3, so a read error is the likely explanation. V usage is TRBV7-3 and J usage is TRBJ2-5; D uncertain. The CDR3 loop spans 13 amino acids. CDR1 and CDR2 (germline): SGHTA, FQGTGA. Trimming pared 8 bases from V and 0 bases from J, leaving 10 bases between. The CDR3 region has the DNA TGTGCCAGCGGTCCGAGATACCAAGAGACCCAGTACTTA. Amino acid sequence: CASGPRYQETQYL.

This clonotype was seen only a few times. The chain uses TRBV19 and TRBJ2-5, with 10 bases fitting TRBD2. The CDR3 consists of 16 residues. J lost 6 bases, V lost 5 bases, and 12 bases had no gene match. Germline CDR1 and CDR2: LNHDA and SQIVND (reference sequence). The CDR3 loop is CASSLGTGTSEQTQYF. The CDR3 DNA is TGTGCCAGTAGTTTAGGAACCGGGACTAGCGAACAGACCCAGTACTTC. The complete variable domain, with remaining parts taken from reference TRBV19 and TRBJ2-5, reads DGGITQSPKYLFRKEGQNVTLSCEQNLNHDAMYWYRQDPGQGLRLIYYSQIVNDFQKGDIAEGYSVSREKKESFPLTVTSAQKNPTAFYLCASSLGTGTSEQTQYFGPGTRLLVL.